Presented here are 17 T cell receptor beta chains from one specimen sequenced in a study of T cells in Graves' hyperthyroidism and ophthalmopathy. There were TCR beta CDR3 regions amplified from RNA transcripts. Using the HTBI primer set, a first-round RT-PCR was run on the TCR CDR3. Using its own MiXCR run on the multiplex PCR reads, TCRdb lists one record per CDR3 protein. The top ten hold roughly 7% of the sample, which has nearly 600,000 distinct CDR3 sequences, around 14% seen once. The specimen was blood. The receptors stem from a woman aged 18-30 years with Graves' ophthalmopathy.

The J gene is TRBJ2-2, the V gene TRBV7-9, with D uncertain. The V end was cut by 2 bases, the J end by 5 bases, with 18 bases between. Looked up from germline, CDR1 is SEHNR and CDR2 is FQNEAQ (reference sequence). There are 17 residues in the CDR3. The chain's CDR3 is CASSLPLGRFGTGELFF. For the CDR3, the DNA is TGTGCCAGCAGCTTACCATTGGGCAGGTTTGGAACCGGGGAGCTGTTTTTT. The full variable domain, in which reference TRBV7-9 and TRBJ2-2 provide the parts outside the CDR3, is DTGVSQNPRHKITKRGQNVTFRCDPISEHNRLYWYRQTLGQGPEFLTYFQNEAQLEKSRLLSDRFSAERPKGSFSTLEIQRTEQGDSAMYLCASSLPLGRFGTGELFFGEGSRLTVL.

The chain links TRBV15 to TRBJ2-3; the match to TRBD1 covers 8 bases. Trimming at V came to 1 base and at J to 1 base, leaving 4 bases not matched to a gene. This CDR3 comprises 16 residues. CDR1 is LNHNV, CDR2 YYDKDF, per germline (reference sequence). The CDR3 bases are TGTGCCACCAGCAGAGTTTGGGGACAGGGCACAGATACGCAGTATTTT. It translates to CATSRVWGQGTDTQYF.

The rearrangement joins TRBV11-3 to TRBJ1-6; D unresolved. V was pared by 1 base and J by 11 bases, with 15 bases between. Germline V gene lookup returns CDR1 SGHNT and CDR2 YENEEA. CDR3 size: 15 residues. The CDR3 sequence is CASSLGPRAGTPLHF. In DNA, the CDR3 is TGTGCCAGCAGCTTAGGCCCGCGGGCCGGGACACCCCTCCACTTT.

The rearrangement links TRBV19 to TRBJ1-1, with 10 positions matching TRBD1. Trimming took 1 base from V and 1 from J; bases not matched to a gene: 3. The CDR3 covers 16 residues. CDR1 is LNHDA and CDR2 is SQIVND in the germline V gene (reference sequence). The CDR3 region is CASSIGWTGGNTEAFF. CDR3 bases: TGTGCCAGTAGTATAGGCTGGACAGGGGGGAACACTGAAGCTTTCTTT. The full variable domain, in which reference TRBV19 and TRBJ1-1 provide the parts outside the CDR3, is DGGITQSPKYLFRKEGQNVTLSCEQNLNHDAMYWYRQDPGQGLRLIYYSQIVNDFQKGDIAEGYSVSREKKESFPLTVTSAQKNPTAFYLCASSIGWTGGNTEAFFGQGTRLTVV.

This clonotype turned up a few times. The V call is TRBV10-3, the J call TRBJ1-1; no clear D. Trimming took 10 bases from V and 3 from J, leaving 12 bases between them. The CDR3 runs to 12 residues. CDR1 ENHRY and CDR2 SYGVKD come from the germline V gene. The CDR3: CATFDEDTEAFF. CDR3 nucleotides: TGTGCCACCTTCGACGAGGACACTGAAGCTTTCTTT.

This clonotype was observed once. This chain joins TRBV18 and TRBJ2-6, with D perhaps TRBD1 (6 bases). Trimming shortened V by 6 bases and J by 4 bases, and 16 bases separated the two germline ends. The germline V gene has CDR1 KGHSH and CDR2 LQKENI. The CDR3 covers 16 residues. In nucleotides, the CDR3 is TGTGCCAGCTCCCTTCTGGTGGGGGCAGGGGCCAACGTCCTGACTTTC. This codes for CASSLLVGAGANVLTF. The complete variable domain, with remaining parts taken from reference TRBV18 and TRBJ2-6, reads NAGVMQNPRHLVRRRGQEARLRCSPMKGHSHVYWYRQLPEEGLKFMVYLQKENIIDESGMPKERFSAEFPKEGPSILRIQQVVRGDSAAYFCASSLLVGAGANVLTFGAGSRLTVL.

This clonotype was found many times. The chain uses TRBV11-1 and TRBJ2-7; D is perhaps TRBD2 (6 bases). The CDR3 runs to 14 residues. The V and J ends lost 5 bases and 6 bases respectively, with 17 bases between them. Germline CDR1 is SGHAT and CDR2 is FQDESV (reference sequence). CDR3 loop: CASSPPAGLGEQYF. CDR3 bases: TGTGCCAGCAGCCCCCCTGCGGGACTTGGCGAGCAGTACTTC.

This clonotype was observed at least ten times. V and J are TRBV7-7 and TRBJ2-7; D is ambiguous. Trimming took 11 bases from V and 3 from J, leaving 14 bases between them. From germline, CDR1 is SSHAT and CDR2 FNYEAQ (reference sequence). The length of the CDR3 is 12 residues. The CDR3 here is CACGAGRYEQYF. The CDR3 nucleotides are TGTGCCTGTGGTGCAGGCCGCTACGAGCAGTACTTC.

The CDR3 region has the DNA TGCGCCAGCAGCCAACCCCACTCGGGGCTCCAGTCCTACAATGAGCAGTTCTTC. Translating gives CASSQPHSGLQSYNEQFF. V gene TRBV4-3 combines with J gene TRBJ2-1; the D gene could be TRBD1 or TRBD2 (5 bases each). V was shortened by 2 bases and J by 1 base, with 18 bases between the two germline ends. Germline CDR1 LGHNA, CDR2 YSLEER. The CDR3 runs to 18 residues.

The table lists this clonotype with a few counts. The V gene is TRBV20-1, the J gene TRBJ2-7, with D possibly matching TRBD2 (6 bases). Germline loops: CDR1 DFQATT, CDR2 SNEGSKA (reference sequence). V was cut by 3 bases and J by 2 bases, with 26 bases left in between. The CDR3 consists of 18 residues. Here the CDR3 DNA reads TGCAGTGCTAGTGATATCCGGGACTTACTTCCTCCTCCCTACGAGCAGTACTTC. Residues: CSASDIRDLLPPPYEQYF.

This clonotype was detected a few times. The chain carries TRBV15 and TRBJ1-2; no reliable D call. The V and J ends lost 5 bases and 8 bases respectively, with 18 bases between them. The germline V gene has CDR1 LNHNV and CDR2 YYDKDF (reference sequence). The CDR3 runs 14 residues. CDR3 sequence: CATSPSDPRGGYTF. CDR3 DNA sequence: TGTGCCACCAGCCCGTCAGACCCGAGAGGAGGCTACACCTTC.

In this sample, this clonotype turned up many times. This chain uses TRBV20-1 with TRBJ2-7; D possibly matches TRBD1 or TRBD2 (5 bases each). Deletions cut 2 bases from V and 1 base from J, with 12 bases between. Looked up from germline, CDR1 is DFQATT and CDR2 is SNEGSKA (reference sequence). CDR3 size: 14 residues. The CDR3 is CSARKGPESYEQYF. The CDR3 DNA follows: TGCAGTGCTAGAAAGGGACCAGAATCCTACGAGCAGTACTTC.

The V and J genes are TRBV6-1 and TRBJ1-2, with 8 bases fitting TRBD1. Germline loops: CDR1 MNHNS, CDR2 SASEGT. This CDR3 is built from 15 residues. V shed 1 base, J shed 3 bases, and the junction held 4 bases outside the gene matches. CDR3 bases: TGTGCCAGCAGTGAAGTCGGACAGGGCCACTATGGCTACACCTTC. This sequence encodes CASSEVGQGHYGYTF.

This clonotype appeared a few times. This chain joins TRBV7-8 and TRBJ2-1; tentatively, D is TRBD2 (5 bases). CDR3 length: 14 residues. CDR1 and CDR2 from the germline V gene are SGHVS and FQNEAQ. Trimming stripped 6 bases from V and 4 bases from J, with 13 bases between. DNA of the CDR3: TGTGCCAGCAGGATTCTCGAGGGTTACAATGAGCAGTTCTTC. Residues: CASRILEGYNEQFF.

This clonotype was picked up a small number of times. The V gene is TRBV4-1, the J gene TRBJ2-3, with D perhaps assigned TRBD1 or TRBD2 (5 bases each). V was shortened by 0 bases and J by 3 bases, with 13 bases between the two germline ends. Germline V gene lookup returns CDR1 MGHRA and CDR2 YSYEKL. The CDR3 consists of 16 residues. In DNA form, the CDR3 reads TGCGCCAGCAGCCAAGATAGAGGGCAGGGAACAGATACGCAGTATTTT. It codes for CASSQDRGQGTDTQYF.

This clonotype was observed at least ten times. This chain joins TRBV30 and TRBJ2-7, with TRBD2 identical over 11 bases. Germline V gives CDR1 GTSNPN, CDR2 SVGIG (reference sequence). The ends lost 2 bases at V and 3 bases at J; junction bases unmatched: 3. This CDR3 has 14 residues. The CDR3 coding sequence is TGTGCCTGGAGTCCAGGGACTAGCGGCTACGAGCAGTACTTC. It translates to CAWSPGTSGYEQYF.

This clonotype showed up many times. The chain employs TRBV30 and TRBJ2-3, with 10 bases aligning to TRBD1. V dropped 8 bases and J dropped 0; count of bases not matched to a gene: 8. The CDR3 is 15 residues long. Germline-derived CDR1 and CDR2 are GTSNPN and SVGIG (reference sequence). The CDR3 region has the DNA TGTGCCGGATCACCGGGACAGGGGAGCACAGATACGCAGTATTTT. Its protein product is CAGSPGQGSTDTQYF.